Listed below are T cell receptor beta chains from one sample, sequenced in a study of response to subunit inactivated influenza vaccine. One entry per CDR3 protein results from TCRdb running MiXCR on the RT-PCR reads. The sample carries approximately 310,000 distinct CDR3 sequences, 21% recorded once. The material was PBMCs from blood, obtained approximately 20 months after vaccination. These receptor sequences come from a man aged 45 to 75 who received an inactivated influenza vaccine. Each CDR3 is given with its conserved first and last residue. The D gene is left open where the match is weak. Rows may omit the clone size; those that give it use once, few, many or a size class.

clone_size j_call v_call d_call cdr3_nt cdr3_aa
NA TRBJ2-3 TRBV20-1 NA TGCAGTGCTACCCTACCCCTGGAGGGCCCCTCAGATACGCAGTATTTT CSATLPLEGPSDTQYF
many TRBJ1-1 TRBV7-2 NA TGTGCCAGCAGCTTCCAGCAGAGGAACACTGAAGCTTTCTTT CASSFQQRNTEAFF
few TRBJ2-1 TRBV20-1 TRBD1 TGCAGTGCATATCAGGGGGTGGACAATGAGCAGTTCTTC CSAYQGVDNEQFF
few TRBJ2-5 TRBV4-1 NA TGCGCCAGCAGCCAACGCGGTCTAGGGCTCCGAGAGACCCAGTACTTC CASSQRGLGLRETQYF
few TRBJ2-7 TRBV16 NA TGTGCCAGCAGCCAATCGTCCGGTTACGAGCAGTACTTC CASSQSSGYEQYF
few TRBJ1-3 TRBV5-1 NA TGCGCCAGCAGCCCAGCGGGGCTCTCTGGAAACACCATATATTTT CASSPAGLSGNTIYF
NA TRBJ1-4 TRBV7-2 NA TGTGCCAGCAGCTCGGACGGGCCAGGGAATGAAAAACTGTTTTTT CASSSDGPGNEKLFF
many TRBJ1-1 TRBV28 NA TGTGCCAGCAGTTTAGTTGTCGGTGGACACGCGAACACTGAAGCTTTCTTT CASSLVVGGHANTEAFF
NA TRBJ2-5 TRBV9 TRBD2 TGTGCCAGCAGCGGCGGGGGGTACCAAGAGACCCAGTACTTC CASSGGGYQETQYF
NA TRBJ1-4 TRBV4-2 NA TGTGCCAGCAGCCAGCATGGGACATTGAATGAAAAACTGTTTTTT CASSQHGTLNEKLFF
few TRBJ2-2 TRBV12-3/TRBV12-4 TRBD1 TGTGCCACCCAGACAGGGGCGACGGGGGAGCTGTTTTTT CATQTGATGELFF
few TRBJ1-1 TRBV29-1 NA TGCAGCGTTGAGGGGGACTACGCCACTGAAGCTTTCTTT CSVEGDYATEAFF
few TRBJ2-1 TRBV29-1 NA TGCAGCCAAAAAGCGGACGGGACCTACAATGAGCAGTTCTTC CSQKADGTYNEQFF
many TRBJ2-2 TRBV6-6 NA TGTGCCAGCAGTTACTCGTCAAGGCACCTTGACCTAACCGGGGAGCTGTTTTTT CASSYSSRHLDLTGELFF
NA TRBJ2-2 TRBV11-2 NA TGTGCCAGCAGCTTCTCACTGAACACCGGGGAGCTGTTTTTT CASSFSLNTGELFF
many TRBJ1-1 TRBV12-3/TRBV12-4 NA TGTGCCAGCAGTCTCAAAGCCATTCTGAACACTGAAGCTTTCTTT CASSLKAILNTEAFF
many TRBJ1-3 TRBV12-3/TRBV12-4 NA TGTGCCAGCAGTTTATTCGGGGCGCGCTCTGGAAACACCATATATTTT CASSLFGARSGNTIYF
few TRBJ2-3 TRBV7-9 NA TGTGCCAGCAGCTCCGGACCGACAAGGGATGCGCAGTATTTT CASSSGPTRDAQYF
NA TRBJ1-2 TRBV2 NA TGTGCCAGCAGTGAGATGGGGGACTATGGCTACACCTTC CASSEMGDYGYTF
NA TRBJ1-1 TRBV20-1 NA TGCAGTGCTAGTAAGAACACTGAAGCTTTCTTT CSASKNTEAFF
few TRBJ2-3 TRBV4-2 TRBD1 TGTGCCAGCAGCCCCCAGGGACAGGGCCCAGATACGCAGTATTTT CASSPQGQGPDTQYF
few TRBJ1-6 TRBV6-1 NA TGTGCCAGCAGTGAGCTGGAGGATAATTCACCCCTCCACTTT CASSELEDNSPLHF
NA TRBJ2-4 TRBV21-1 NA TGTGCCAGCAACGTGAGGGGGCGGATAAAAAACATTCAGTACTTC CASNVRGRIKNIQYF
NA TRBJ2-4 TRBV7-9 NA TGTGCCAGCAGCTTAGGCGGAGGGAACATTCAGTACTTC CASSLGGGNIQYF
many TRBJ1-6 TRBV4-3 NA TGCGCCAGTTCCGGGCCGAGGAATTCACCCCTCCACTTT CASSGPRNSPLHF